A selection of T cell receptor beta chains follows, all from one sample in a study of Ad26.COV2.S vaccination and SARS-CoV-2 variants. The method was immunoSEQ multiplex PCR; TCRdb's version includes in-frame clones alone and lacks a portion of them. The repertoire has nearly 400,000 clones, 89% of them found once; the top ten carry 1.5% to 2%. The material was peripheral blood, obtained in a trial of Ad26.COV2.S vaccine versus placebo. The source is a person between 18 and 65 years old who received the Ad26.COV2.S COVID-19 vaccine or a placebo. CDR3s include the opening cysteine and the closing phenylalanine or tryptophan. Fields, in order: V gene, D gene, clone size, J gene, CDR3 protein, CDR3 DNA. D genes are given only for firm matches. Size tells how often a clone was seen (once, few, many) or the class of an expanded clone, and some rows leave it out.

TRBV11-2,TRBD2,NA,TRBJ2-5,CASSPGTSGSMIQETQYF,TGTGCCAGCAGCCCTGGGACTAGCGGGAGTATGATACAAGAGACCCAGTACTTC
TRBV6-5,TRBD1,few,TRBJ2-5,CASRVGQAVGGGQYF,TGTGCCAGCAGAGTTGGACAGGCCGTAGGTGGGGGCCAGTACTTC
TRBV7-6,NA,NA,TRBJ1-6,CASSLGAGSYNSPLHF,TGTGCCAGCAGCCTCGGGGCGGGGTCCTATAATTCACCCCTCCACTTT
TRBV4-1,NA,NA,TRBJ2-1,CASSQDLTYNEQFF,TGCGCCAGCAGCCAAGATCTTACTTACAATGAGCAGTTCTTC
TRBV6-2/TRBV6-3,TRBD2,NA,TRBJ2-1,CASSYAQGLAKKQFF,TGTGCCAGCAGTTACGCCCAGGGACTAGCAAAGAAGCAGTTCTTC
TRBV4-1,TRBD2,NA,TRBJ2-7,CASSQGQGLATAYEQYF,TGCGCCAGCAGCCAAGGACAAGGACTAGCGACCGCCTACGAGCAGTACTTC
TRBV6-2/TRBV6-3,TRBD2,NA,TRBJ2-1,CASSYASGGHNEQFF,TGTGCCAGCAGTTACGCCAGCGGGGGCCATAATGAGCAGTTCTTC
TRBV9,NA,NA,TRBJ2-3,CASSVVRSVWRATDTQYF,TGTGCCAGCAGCGTAGTACGTTCAGTATGGCGGGCCACAGATACGCAGTATTTT
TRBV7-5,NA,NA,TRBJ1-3,CARSLVGWPRQNTIYF,TGTGCCAGAAGCTTAGTTGGCTGGCCAAGACAAAACACCATATATTTT
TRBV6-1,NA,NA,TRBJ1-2,CASSEHGYTF,TGTGCCAGCAGTGAGCATGGCTACACCTTC
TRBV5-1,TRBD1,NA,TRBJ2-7,CASSFQGQGDEQYF,TGCGCCAGCAGCTTTCAGGGACAGGGGGACGAGCAGTACTTC
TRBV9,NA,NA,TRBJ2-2,CASSPPQGAGELFF,TGTGCCAGCAGCCCCCCGCAAGGCGCCGGGGAGCTGTTTTTT
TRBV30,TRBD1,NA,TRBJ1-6,CAWKTPGTGSSPLHF,TGTGCCTGGAAAACCCCAGGGACAGGGAGTTCACCCCTCCACTTT
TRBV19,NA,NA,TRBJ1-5,CASLRQGASQPQHF,NA
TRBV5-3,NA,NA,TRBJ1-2,CARSTGPPTNYGYTF,TGTGCCAGAAGTACAGGGCCACCCACTAACTATGGCTACACCTTC
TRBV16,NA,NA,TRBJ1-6,CASSPRGTFNSPLHF,TGTGCCAGCAGCCCACGGGGGACTTTCAATTCACCCCTCCACTTT
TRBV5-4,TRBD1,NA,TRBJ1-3,CASSPGTGENTIYF,TGTGCCAGCAGCCCCGGGACAGGGGAAAACACCATATATTTT
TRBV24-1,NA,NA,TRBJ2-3,CATSDFGLAKDTQYF,TGTGCCACCAGTGATTTTGGGCTAGCCAAAGATACGCAGTATTTT
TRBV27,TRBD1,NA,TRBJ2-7,CASSLLRTGKGSYEQYF,TGTGCCAGCAGTTTACTGAGGACAGGGAAAGGCTCCTACGAGCAGTACTTC
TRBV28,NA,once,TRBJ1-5,CASTTPAGIGNQPQHF,TGTGCCAGCACCACACCGGCGGGTATTGGCAATCAGCCCCAGCATTTT
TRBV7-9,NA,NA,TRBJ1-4,CASRSGTSATNEKLFF,TGTGCCAGCAGGTCTGGAACCAGTGCAACTAATGAAAAACTGTTTTTT
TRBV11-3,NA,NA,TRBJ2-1,CASRPRGSNEQFF,TGTGCCAGCAGACCACGGGGGTCGAATGAGCAGTTCTTC
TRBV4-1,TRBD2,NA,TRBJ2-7,CASSHGTSGRGAGEQYF,TGCGCCAGCAGCCATGGGACTAGCGGGAGAGGGGCCGGCGAGCAGTACTTC
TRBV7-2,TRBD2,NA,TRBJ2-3,CASSLNQLAGDTQYF,TGTGCCAGCAGCCTGAACCAACTAGCGGGAGATACGCAGTATTTT
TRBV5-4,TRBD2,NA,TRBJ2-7,CASSPPTSGTDEQYF,TGTGCCAGCAGCCCTCCGACTAGCGGGACGGACGAGCAGTACTTC
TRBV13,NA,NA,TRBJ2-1,CASSSMGHYNEQFF,TGTGCCAGCAGCTCCATGGGACACTACAATGAGCAGTTCTTC
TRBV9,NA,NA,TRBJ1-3,CASSPQQGPRNTIYF,TGTGCCAGCAGCCCTCAACAGGGTCCACGAAACACCATATATTTT
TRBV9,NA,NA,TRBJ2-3,CASSVEGTDTQYF,TGTGCCAGCAGCGTAGAAGGCACAGATACGCAGTATTTT
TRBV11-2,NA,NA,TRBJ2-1,CASSLDRLSVGYEQFF,TGTGCCAGCAGCTTAGATCGCCTTAGTGTCGGCTATGAGCAGTTCTTC
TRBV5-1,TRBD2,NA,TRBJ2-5,CASRRTSGGETQYF,TGCGCCAGCAGGAGAACTAGCGGGGGCGAGACCCAGTACTTC
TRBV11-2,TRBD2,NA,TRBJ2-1,CASSFESGRAHQFF,TGTGCCAGCAGCTTTGAGAGCGGGAGGGCCCACCAGTTCTTC
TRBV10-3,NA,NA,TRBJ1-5,CAISESNPARQPQHF,TGTGCCATCAGTGAGTCGAACCCCGCAAGGCAGCCCCAGCATTTT
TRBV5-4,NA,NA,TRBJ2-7,CASSPGIESSYEQYF,TGTGCCAGCAGTCCGGGGATAGAGAGCTCCTACGAGCAGTACTTC
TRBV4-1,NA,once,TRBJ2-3,CASSQGTSLRGTDTQYF,TGCGCCAGCAGCCAGGGGACCTCCCTGAGAGGGACAGATACGCAGTATTTT
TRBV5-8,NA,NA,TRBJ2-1,CASSLGAVRLNEQFF,TGTGCCAGCAGCTTGGGAGCGGTCAGGCTCAATGAGCAGTTCTTC
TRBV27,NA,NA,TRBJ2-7,CASSLSKQGDEQYF,TGTGCCAGCAGTTTATCGAAACAGGGCGACGAGCAGTACTTC
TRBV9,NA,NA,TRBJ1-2,CASSVDPRDTWDGYTF,TGTGCCAGCAGCGTAGATCCTCGGGACACATGGGATGGCTACACCTTC
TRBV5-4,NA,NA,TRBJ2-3,CASSLSSTDTQYF,TGTGCCAGCAGCTTGTCCAGCACAGATACGCAGTATTTT
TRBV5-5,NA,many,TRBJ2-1,CASSLDTEDYYNEQFF,TGTGCCAGCAGCTTGGATACGGAGGACTACTACAATGAGCAGTTCTTC
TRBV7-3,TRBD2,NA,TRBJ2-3,CASSSGSTDTQYF,TGTGCCAGCTCTAGCGGGAGCACAGATACGCAGTATTTT
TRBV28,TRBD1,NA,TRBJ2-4,CASRDSILRDKNIQYF,TGTGCCAGCCGGGACAGTATACTTAGGGACAAAAACATTCAGTACTTC
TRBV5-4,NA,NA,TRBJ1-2,CASSSGGARDYGYTF,TGTGCCAGCAGCTCAGGTGGGGCGCGAGACTATGGCTACACCTTC
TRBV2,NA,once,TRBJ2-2,CASSERGVGPDGSTGELFF,TGTGCCAGCAGTGAAAGGGGGGTTGGTCCCGATGGGAGCACCGGGGAGCTGTTTTTT
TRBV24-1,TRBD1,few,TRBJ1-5,CATSDTTGGEQPQHF,TGTGCCACCAGTGATACCACAGGGGGCGAGCAGCCCCAGCATTTT
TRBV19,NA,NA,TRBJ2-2,CASNPGKFTGELFF,TGTGCCAGTAACCCGGGGAAGTTCACCGGGGAGCTGTTTTTT
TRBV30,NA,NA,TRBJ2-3,CAWARRDSTDTQYF,TGTGCCTGGGCGAGGCGGGATAGCACAGATACGCAGTATTTT